Following are 12 T cell receptor beta chains from one sample sequenced in a study of shared clonotypes between healthy human individuals. Data came from immunoSEQ multiplex PCR; TCRdb stores just in-frame clones and leaves some out. The sample includes about 2.4 million clones, 80% to 95% seen only once; the top ten take more than 0.35%. Sequencing used naive CD4+ T cells from PBMCs. This sample's subset: CD45RA+ positively selected. These receptors were obtained from a man aged 18 to 29 in good health. Some clones in this sample may be carry-over from other donors' samples.

V usage is TRBV7-2 and J usage is TRBJ2-7; 10 bases are a match to TRBD2. Trimming took 1 base from V and 2 from J; bases not matched to a gene: 5. The CDR3 spans 16 residues. Germline CDR1 and CDR2: SGHTA and FQGNSA. Written as DNA, the CDR3 is TGTGCCAGCAGCTTAGATGCCACTAGCGGGGCCTACGAGCAGTACTTC. Its translation is CASSLDATSGAYEQYF.

Note on this clone: Germline is not matched at one junction end, which may reflect a read error. J is TRBJ1-1 and V is TRBV5-1, with D maybe TRBD1 (5 bases). Looked up from germline, CDR1 is SGHRS and CDR2 is YFSETQ. CDR3 length: 12 amino acids. The CDR3: CASTQGDTEAFF. The CDR3 DNA reads as TGTGCCAGCACTCAAGGGGACACTGAAGCTTTCTTT.

CDR3: CASGGNEQYF. The CDR3 DNA reads as TGTGCCAGCGGAGGCAACGAGCAGTACTTC. The chain couples TRBV6-7 to TRBJ2-7, with a weak D call TRBD2 (5 bases). TRBV6-7 belongs to the ORF category, with a function that is uncertain. The CDR3 length is 10 residues. The V gene lost 8 bases and the J gene lost 5 bases, with 7 bases spanning the gap.

The chain combines TRBV28 with TRBJ2-1; D is ambiguous. Germline V gene data show CDR1 as MDHEN and CDR2 as SYDVKM. Trimming cost V 5 bases and J 7 bases, with 18 bases left between them. There are 15 residues in the CDR3. In nucleotides, the CDR3 is TGTGCCAGCAGTCCCCCCGAGGCCTTATCGAATGAGCAGTTCTTC. The encoded protein is CASSPPEALSNEQFF.

The CDR3 spells CASSLRGVQETQYF. In DNA form, the CDR3 reads TGTGCCAGCAGCCTCCGGGGGGTCCAAGAGACCCAGTACTTC. The rearrangement links TRBV5-5 to TRBJ2-5, with TRBD2 matching 7 bases. V dropped 4 bases and J dropped 1; count of bases not matched to a gene: 4. This CDR3 spans 14 amino acids. The germline CDR1 and CDR2 sequences are SGHKS and YYEKEE (reference sequence).

The chain carries TRBV6-1 and TRBJ2-1, with 7 bases identical to TRBD1. In germline, CDR1 is MNHNS, CDR2 SASEGT. The length of the CDR3 is 15 residues. The V and J ends lost 2 bases and 7 bases, in that order; junction bases with no gene match: 8. CDR3 DNA sequence: TGTGCCAGCAGTGAACTACAGGGGTCCAGGAATGAGCAGTTCTTC. This encodes CASSELQGSRNEQFF.

V and J are TRBV10-2 and TRBJ1-5; tentatively, D is TRBD1 (5 bases). This CDR3 comprises 12 residues. Between the trimmed V and J ends, which lost 7 bases and 7 bases, there was a span of 11 bases. Germline V gene lookup returns CDR1 WSHSY and CDR2 SAAADI. In DNA form, the CDR3 reads TGCGCCAGCACCCAATGGGGGCAGCCCCAGCATTTT. This translates into CASTQWGQPQHF.

The CDR3 sequence: CASRRHQGATSYGYTF. As DNA, the CDR3 is TGTGCCAGCAGACGCCACCAGGGGGCGACATCCTATGGCTACACCTTC. V and J are TRBV28 and TRBJ1-2; TRBD1 agrees at 8 bases. After removal of 6 bases from V and 4 bases from J, the junction contained 13 bases not matched to a gene. Germline values: CDR1 MDHEN, CDR2 SYDVKM. The length of the CDR3 is 16 residues.

The chain is built from TRBV27 and TRBJ2-5; 9 positions match TRBD1. Germline V gene sequence: CDR1 MNHEY, CDR2 SMNVEV (reference sequence). Trimming at V came to 3 bases and at J to 7 bases, leaving 6 bases not matched to a gene. The CDR3 loop spans 14 amino acids. In DNA, the CDR3 is TGTGCCAGCAGTTTTCTCGGACAGGGGACGACCCAGTACTTC. Encoded protein: CASSFLGQGTTQYF.

This clone was seen only a few times. J is TRBJ1-2 and V is TRBV6-8; the D gene is possibly TRBD1 (5 bases). Between the trimmed V and J ends, which lost 0 bases and 7 bases, there was a span of 15 bases. Germline values: CDR1 MNHGY, CDR2 SAAAGT. The CDR3 has 15 amino acids. This CDR3 reads CASSYSRTPGGGYTF. Written as DNA, the CDR3 is TGTGCCAGCAGTTACTCGAGAACGCCGGGGGGTGGCTACACCTTC.

The V gene is TRBV2, the J gene TRBJ2-5, with D possibly matching TRBD1 (6 bases). The J call is in doubt because the DNA end fits TRBJ2-7 better. This CDR3 has 13 amino acids. CDR1 and CDR2 from the germline V gene are SNHLY and FYNNEI. The DNA of the CDR3 is TGTGCCAGCAAGACAGGAGATTCCTACGAGCAGTACTTC. It yields the protein CASKTGDSYEQYF.

V usage is TRBV5-1 and J usage is TRBJ2-5; the match to TRBD2 covers 8 bases. The CDR3 extends over 17 amino acids. Trimming cost V 1 base and J 5 bases; bases outside gene matches: 13. CDR1 SGHRS and CDR2 YFSETQ come from the germline V gene. The CDR3 DNA reads TGCGCCAGCAGCTTGCGTGCGGGAGCGGGAGTCTGGGAGACCCAGTACTTC. Amino acids: CASSLRAGAGVWETQYF. Based on the CDR3 plus reference TRBV5-1 and TRBJ2-5, the full variable domain is KAGVTQTPRYLIKTRGQQVTLSCSPISGHRSVSWYQQTPGQGLQFLFEYFSETQRNKGNFPGRFSGRQFSNSRSEMNVSTLELGDSALYLCASSLRAGAGVWETQYFGPGTRLLVL.